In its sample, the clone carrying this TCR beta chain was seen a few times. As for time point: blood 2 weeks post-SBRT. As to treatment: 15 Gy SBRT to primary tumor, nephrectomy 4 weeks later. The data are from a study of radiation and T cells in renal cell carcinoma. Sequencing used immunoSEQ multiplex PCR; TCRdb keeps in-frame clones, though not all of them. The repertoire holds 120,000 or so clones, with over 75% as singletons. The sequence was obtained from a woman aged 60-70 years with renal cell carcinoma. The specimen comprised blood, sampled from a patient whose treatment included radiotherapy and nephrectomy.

The chain's CDR3 is CASSASGTLNTEAFF. CDR3 bases: TGTGCCAGCAGCGCCTCGGGGACACTGAACACTGAAGCTTTCTTT. The gene calls are TRBV6-6 and TRBJ1-1, with D perhaps TRBD1 (6 bases). The V gene's germline CDR1 is MNHNY and CDR2 SVGAGI (reference sequence). Trimming cost V 6 bases and J 0 bases, with 14 bases left between them. The CDR3 runs to 15 residues.